These 32 T cell receptor beta chains share one sample of origin, sequenced in a study of shared clonotypes between healthy human individuals. Here immunoSEQ multiplex PCR was the method, and the copy in TCRdb shows in-frame clones only, minus some. Of some 1,100,000 clones listed, about 80% are singletons. Sequencing was done on a sample of memory CD4+ T cells from PBMCs. Subset noted: CD45RA-negative fraction. The receptors stem from a man younger than 35 in good health. Some clones in this sample may be carry-over from other donors' samples.

This sequence joins TRBV7-8 and TRBJ1-4, with 8 bases that match TRBD1. Trimming cost V 5 bases and J 7 bases; bases outside gene matches: 12. The germline V gene encodes CDR1 SGHVS and CDR2 FQNEAQ. This CDR3 region has 16 residues. CDR3 nucleotides: TGTGCCAGCAGCACTAACAGGGGGAGAGGTGGTGAAAAACTGTTTTTT. Its translation: CASSTNRGRGGEKLFF. Drawing the rest from reference TRBV7-8 and TRBJ1-4, the complete variable domain is GAGVSQSPRYKVAKRGQDVALRCDPISGHVSLFWYQQALGQGPEFLTYFQNEAQLDKSGLPSDRFFAERPEGSVSTLKIQRTQQEDSAVYLCASSTNRGRGGEKLFFGSGTQLSVL.

The V gene is TRBV10-3, the J gene TRBJ2-3, with D hard to call. Per the germline V gene, CDR1 is ENHRY and CDR2 is SYGVKD. Trimming shortened V by 3 bases and J by 0 bases, and 7 bases separated the two germline ends. The CDR3 is made up of 14 amino acids. The CDR3 DNA sequence: TGTGCCATCAGTGACTCGCGCAGCACAGATACGCAGTATTTT. This encodes CAISDSRSTDTQYF.

The chain employs TRBV6-5 and TRBJ2-1; D not certain. The V gene lost 6 bases and the J gene lost 7 bases, with 7 bases spanning the gap. This CDR3 is 11 amino acids long. Germline V gene data show CDR1 as MNHEY and CDR2 as SVGAGI. In DNA, the CDR3 is TGTGCCAGCAGAACGAGGAATGAGCAGTTCTTC. It encodes CASRTRNEQFF.

The chain employs TRBV19 and TRBJ2-1; 8 bases align to TRBD2. Germline CDR1 and CDR2: LNHDA and SQIVND (reference sequence). The CDR3 length is 17 residues. V was pared by 4 bases and J by 1 base, with 9 bases of the junction left unmatched. The CDR3 DNA is TGTGCCAGTAGTACCTTCCGCAGCGGGAGATCCTACAATGAGCAGTTCTTC. Its protein is CASSTFRSGRSYNEQFF.

V and J are TRBV7-2 and TRBJ2-7; 7 nucleotides agree with TRBD1. J gave up 9 bases and V 3 bases, and 14 bases lay outside the gene matches. The germline CDR1 and CDR2 sequences are SGHTA and FQGNSA. The CDR3 runs 15 residues. The CDR3 protein is CASSFSGTAPLGQYF. The CDR3 nucleotides read TGTGCCAGCAGCTTTTCCGGGACAGCCCCGCTTGGGCAGTACTTC.

The chain combines TRBV5-1 with TRBJ1-4; perhaps TRBD1 as D (6 bases). The CDR3 covers 16 residues. Trimming stripped 4 bases from V and 2 bases from J, with 15 bases between. CDR1 is SGHRS and CDR2 is YFSETQ in the germline V gene. The CDR3 bases are TGCGCCAGCAGCCCGAACCCAGGGGCGACTAATGAAAAACTGTTTTTT. Amino acids: CASSPNPGATNEKLFF.

This clone was recorded once. CDR3 amino acids: CASRGPASYGYTF. The CDR3 bases are TGTGCCAGCCGAGGCCCGGCCTCCTATGGCTACACCTTC. V is TRBV11-2 and J is TRBJ1-2, with D unresolved. The CDR3 has 13 amino acids. Germline V gives CDR1 SGHAT, CDR2 FQNNGV. V lost 8 bases to trimming and J lost 4 bases, with 14 bases between them.

This clone was seen a single time. V usage is TRBV10-3 and J usage is TRBJ2-5; TRBD1 agrees at 7 bases. The CDR3 is made up of 13 amino acids. Germline CDR1 is ENHRY and CDR2 is SYGVKD. With 2 bases clipped from V and 10 bases from J, the junction kept 7 bases outside the gene matches. CDR3 coding DNA: TGTGCCATCAGTGAGACTCGCGGACAGGACCAGTACTTC. Protein sequence: CAISETRGQDQYF.

The chain joins TRBV25-1 to TRBJ2-5, with D unclear. Per germline, CDR1 MGHDK and CDR2 SYGVNS. This CDR3 comprises 16 residues. V lost 3 bases and J 0 bases, leaving 14 bases between the germline ends. In nucleotides, the CDR3 is TGTGCCAGCAGTGATATGCGGATTCCGTACCAAGAGACCCAGTACTTC. Residues: CASSDMRIPYQETQYF.

The V and J genes are TRBV5-1 and TRBJ2-1, with 9 bases that match TRBD2. Looked up from germline, CDR1 is SGHRS and CDR2 is YFSETQ. Trimming at V came to 3 bases and at J to 6 bases, leaving 7 bases not matched to a gene. There are 15 residues in the CDR3. In DNA form, the CDR3 reads TGCGCCAGCAGCTCCATAGCGGGAGTACGCAATGAGCAGTTCTTC. Translation gives CASSSIAGVRNEQFF.

The chain is built from TRBV11-2 and TRBJ2-7; no firm D call. V lost 5 bases and J lost 4, with 6 bases in between. From germline, CDR1 is SGHAT and CDR2 FQNNGV. The CDR3 is made up of 11 amino acids. The CDR3 region has the DNA TGTGCCAGCAGCCCCCAATACGAGCAGTACTTC. It translates to CASSPQYEQYF. The whole variable domain, filled in from reference TRBV11-2 and TRBJ2-7, reads EAGVAQSPRYKIIEKRQSVAFWCNPISGHATLYWYQQILGQGPKLLIQFQNNGVVDDSQLPKDRFSAERLKGVDSTLKIQPAKLEDSAVYLCASSPQYEQYFGPGTRLTVT.

On this clone: Different DNA sequences within this sample yield the same CDR3. The chain employs TRBV5-1 and TRBJ1-2; 8 positions agree with TRBD1. This CDR3 contains 14 residues. Trimming removed 4 bases from V and 4 bases from J; junction bases left unmatched: 6. Germline CDR1 and CDR2: SGHRS and YFSETQ. The CDR3 DNA is TGCGCCAGCAGCCCTGGACAGGGTGGCTATGGCTACACCTTC. The encoded protein is CASSPGQGGYGYTF.

This chain joins TRBV21-1 and TRBJ2-5; the table assigns TRBD1, which was not confirmed against the DNA. TRBV21-1 is assigned pseudogene status. The CDR3 has 13 amino acids. In DNA, the CDR3 is TGTGCCAGCAGGGACACATTGGGAGAGACCCAGTACTTC. Its protein product is CASRDTLGETQYF.

To note about this clone: The identical CDR3 is also encoded by other nucleotide sequences in the sample. V is TRBV6-5 and J is TRBJ2-7, with 10 nucleotides matching TRBD1. The CDR3 has 15 residues. Germline assignment: CDR1 MNHEY and CDR2 SVGAGI. Trimming took 0 bases from V and 4 from J; bases not matched to a gene: 3. CDR3 sequence: CASSYSGTGDYEQYF. DNA for the CDR3: TGTGCCAGCAGTTACTCGGGGACAGGGGATTACGAGCAGTACTTC.

V usage is TRBV18 and J usage is TRBJ1-2, with D unresolved. V lost 4 bases, J lost 3 bases, and 12 bases lay in between. This CDR3 region has 14 residues. Per germline, CDR1 KGHSH and CDR2 LQKENI. The CDR3 sequence: CASSLTGFDYGYTF. The CDR3 DNA is TGTGCCAGCTCACTCACGGGGTTCGACTATGGCTACACCTTC.

V is TRBV30 and J is TRBJ2-7; no clear D. V lost 2 bases, J lost 0 bases, and 14 bases lay in between. CDR3 length: 15 residues. CDR1 is GTSNPN, CDR2 SVGIG, per germline (reference sequence). This CDR3 reads CAWSPVRMNSYEQYF. The CDR3 nucleotides are TGTGCCTGGAGTCCTGTCCGTATGAACTCCTACGAGCAGTACTTC. Combining the CDR3 with reference TRBV30 and TRBJ2-7 gives the whole variable domain SQTIHQWPATLVQPVGSPLSLECTVEGTSNPNLYWYRQAAGRGLQLLFYSVGIGQISSEVPQNLSASRPQDRQFILSSKKLLLSDSGFYLCAWSPVRMNSYEQYFGPGTRLTVT.

The rearrangement links TRBV19 to TRBJ1-5; D is possibly TRBD1 (6 bases). V gave up 6 bases and J gave up 4 bases, with 10 bases separating them. In germline, CDR1 is LNHDA, CDR2 SQIVND (reference sequence). The CDR3 totals 13 residues. CDR3 nucleotides: TGTGCCAGTAGCGAACAGGGAAATCAGCCCCAGCATTTT. Its translation is CASSEQGNQPQHF.

The chain is built from TRBV30 and TRBJ2-1; 8 nucleotides align to TRBD2. The CDR3 totals 14 residues. The ends lost 3 bases at V and 4 bases at J; junction bases unmatched: 5. The germline gives CDR1 GTSNPN, CDR2 SVGIG (reference sequence). The CDR3 bases are TGTGCCTGGAGGCCCAGCGGGAGATACAATGAGCAGTTCTTC. It translates to CAWRPSGRYNEQFF.

The chain is built from TRBV27 and TRBJ1-2; 7 bases fit TRBD1. CDR1 and CDR2 (germline): MNHEY, SMNVEV (reference sequence). V was pared by 5 bases and J by 5 bases, with 5 bases of the junction left unmatched. The CDR3 totals 13 residues. The CDR3 here is CASSPRQGYGYTF. The CDR3 nucleotides read TGTGCCAGCAGTCCTCGACAGGGATATGGCTACACCTTC.

The chain carries TRBV7-8 and TRBJ2-2, with D perhaps TRBD2 (6 bases). CDR1 is SGHVS, CDR2 FQNEAQ, per germline. The V end was cut by 3 bases, the J end by 4 bases, with 12 bases between. The length of the CDR3 is 15 residues. Here the CDR3 DNA reads TGTGCCAGCAGCTTCCGGCTAGCGAGCACCGGGGAGCTGTTTTTT. Translated: CASSFRLASTGELFF. The complete variable domain, with remaining parts taken from reference TRBV7-8 and TRBJ2-2, reads GAGVSQSPRYKVAKRGQDVALRCDPISGHVSLFWYQQALGQGPEFLTYFQNEAQLDKSGLPSDRFFAERPEGSVSTLKIQRTQQEDSAVYLCASSFRLASTGELFFGEGSRLTVL.

The J gene is TRBJ1-2, the V gene TRBV7-8, with 7 bases that match TRBD1. The J segment lost 2 bases and the V segment lost 3 bases, leaving 6 bases of the junction unmatched. This CDR3 contains 15 residues. Germline-derived CDR1 and CDR2 are SGHVS and FQNEAQ. The CDR3: CASSLSGGQNYGYTF. The CDR3 DNA sequence: TGTGCCAGCAGCTTGTCAGGGGGGCAAAACTATGGCTACACCTTC.

V gene TRBV7-2 combines with J gene TRBJ2-5; 7 bases align to TRBD2. Per the germline V gene, CDR1 is SGHTA and CDR2 is FQGNSA. The CDR3 length is 12 residues. Unmatched junction bases numbered 7, after V lost 6 bases and J lost 9 bases. The CDR3: CASSETRESQYF. The CDR3 nucleotides read TGTGCCAGCAGTGAAACGCGGGAGTCCCAGTACTTC.

CDR3 sequence (DNA): TGTGCCAGCAGTCTACAGAACTCGTTCTTC. This sequence encodes CASSLQNSFF. The genes are TRBV2 and TRBJ2-1; D uncertain. CDR1 is SNHLY, CDR2 FYNNEI, per germline. Trimming removed 5 bases at V and 15 bases at J, with 11 bases between. The CDR3 extends over 10 amino acids. Variable domain in full (rest from reference TRBV2 and TRBJ2-1): EPEVTQTPSHQVTQMGQEVILRCVPISNHLYFYWYRQILGQKVEFLVSFYNNEISEKSEIFDDQFSVERPDGSNFTLKIRSTKLEDSAMYFCASSLQNSFFGPGTRLTVL.

This clone was observed a few times. This rearrangement joins TRBV29-1 to TRBJ1-1, with a possible D match to TRBD1 (5 bases). CDR1 SQVTM and CDR2 ANQGSEA come from the germline V gene. Between the trimmed V and J ends, which lost 4 bases and 4 bases, there was a span of 10 bases. The CDR3 is 12 residues long. The CDR3 here is CSVVEGLTEAFF. In nucleotides, the CDR3 is TGCAGCGTTGTCGAGGGACTCACTGAAGCTTTCTTT.

The chain combines TRBV27 with TRBJ2-3; TRBD2 might be the D (6 bases). The CDR3 extends over 14 amino acids. Germline V gene sequence: CDR1 MNHEY, CDR2 SMNVEV (reference sequence). Trimming shortened V by 2 bases and J by 2 bases, and 8 bases separated the two germline ends. The CDR3 coding sequence is TGTGCCAGCAGTTTAGGGGACTTCACAGATACGCAGTATTTT. It translates to CASSLGDFTDTQYF.

The rearrangement uses TRBV7-3 and TRBJ2-1; TRBD2 agrees at 9 bases. The CDR3 consists of 15 residues. J was trimmed by 4 bases and V by 2 bases; bases with no gene match: 3. Germline V lookup: CDR1 SGHTA, CDR2 FQGTGA. CDR3 sequence reads: CASSLEAGGYNEQFF. The CDR3 coding sequence is TGTGCCAGCAGCTTAGAGGCGGGAGGGTACAATGAGCAGTTCTTC.

The J gene is TRBJ2-7, the V gene TRBV6-6, with D unresolved. The V gene's germline CDR1 is MNHNY and CDR2 SVGAGI (reference sequence). Trimming took off 5 bases at V and 1 base at J, with 12 bases between the two ends. The CDR3 spans 14 residues. The CDR3: CASSRRRESYEQYF. DNA for the CDR3: TGTGCCAGCAGTCGGCGGAGAGAATCCTACGAGCAGTACTTC.

The chain carries TRBV7-6 and TRBJ1-4, with D possibly TRBD1 on 5 matching bases. Trimming shortened V by 1 base and J by 9 bases, and 9 bases separated the two germline ends. The CDR3 has 13 amino acids. Germline V gene data show CDR1 as SGHVS and CDR2 as FNYEAQ. The CDR3 DNA reads as TGTGCCAGCAGCTTAGACAAGGGACAAAAACTGTTTTTT. This translates into CASSLDKGQKLFF.

The gene calls are TRBV10-3 and TRBJ1-2, with D perhaps matching TRBD1 (5 bases). This CDR3 region has 16 residues. Per germline, CDR1 ENHRY and CDR2 SYGVKD. Trimming took off 0 bases at V and 1 base at J, with 12 bases between the two ends. The CDR3 is CAISESGGIGNYGYTF. The CDR3, as DNA: TGTGCCATCAGTGAGTCGGGGGGTATAGGTAACTATGGCTACACCTTC.

The gene calls are TRBV6-1 and TRBJ2-1; no firm D call. Deletions cut 3 bases from V and 5 bases from J, with 11 bases between. Germline V gives CDR1 MNHNS, CDR2 SASEGT. The CDR3 is made up of 14 amino acids. The DNA for the CDR3 is TGTGCCAGCAGTGACCGGACGTCCCACAATGAGCAGTTCTTC. Translating it yields CASSDRTSHNEQFF.

The rearrangement uses TRBV7-2 and TRBJ1-1; D not certain. Trimming took off 5 bases at V and 11 bases at J, with 15 bases between the two ends. There are 12 residues in the CDR3. Per germline, CDR1 SGHTA and CDR2 FQGNSA. CDR3 DNA sequence: TGTGCCAGCAGCCTCACGCGGGTGGAGGCTTTCTTT. Protein: CASSLTRVEAFF.

The genes are TRBV5-4 and TRBJ2-5, with D possibly being TRBD2 (7 bases). The CDR3 contains 16 residues. Germline CDR1 reads SGHNT; CDR2 reads YYREEE (reference sequence). Trimming removed 4 bases from V and 3 bases from J, with 19 bases in between. The CDR3 is CASSPRAGEGEETQYF. CDR3 sequence (DNA): TGTGCCAGCAGCCCCCGGGCCGGGGAGGGGGAAGAGACCCAGTACTTC.